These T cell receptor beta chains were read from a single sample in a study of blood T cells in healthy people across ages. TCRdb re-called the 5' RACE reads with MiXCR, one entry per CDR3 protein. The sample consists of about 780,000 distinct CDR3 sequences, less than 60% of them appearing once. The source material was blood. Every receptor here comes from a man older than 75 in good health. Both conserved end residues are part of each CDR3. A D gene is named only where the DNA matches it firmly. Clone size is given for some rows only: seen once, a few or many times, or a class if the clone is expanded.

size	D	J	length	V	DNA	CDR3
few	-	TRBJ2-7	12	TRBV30	TGTGCCTGGAGTGTGTCACGGAATGAGCAGTACTTC	CAWSVSRNEQYF
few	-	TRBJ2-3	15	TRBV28	TGTGCCAGCAGAATCGGGGGAGGTTACACAGATACGCAGTATTTT	CASRIGGGYTDTQYF
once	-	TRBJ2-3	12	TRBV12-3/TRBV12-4	TGTGCCAGCAGAAACAGCACAGATATGCAGTATTTT	CASRNSTDMQYF
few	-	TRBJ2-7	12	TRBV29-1	TGCAGCGTTGAGAATCTACCCTACGAGCAGTACTTC	CSVENLPYEQYF
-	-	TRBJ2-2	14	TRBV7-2	TGTGCCAGCAGCATCGGTACAAACACCGGGGAGCTGTTTTTT	CASSIGTNTGELFF
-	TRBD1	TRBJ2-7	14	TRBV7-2	TGTACCAGCAGCTCAACGACAGGGGCCTACGAGCAGTACTTC	CTSSSTTGAYEQYF
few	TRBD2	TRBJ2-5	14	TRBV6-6	TGTGCCAGCAGTTCCGGGACTAGCGAAGAGACCCAGTACTTC	CASSSGTSEETQYF
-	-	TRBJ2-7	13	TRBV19	TGTGCCAGTAGTATGCAGATTTTCAACGAGCAGTACTTC	CASSMQIFNEQYF
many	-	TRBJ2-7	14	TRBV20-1	TGCAGTGCTAGACGGGCCGGCGGGAACTACGAGCAGTACTTC	CSARRAGGNYEQYF
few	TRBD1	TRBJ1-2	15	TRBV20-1	TGCAGTGCCGAGGGGTCGGCAGGGGGACCCTATGGCTACACCTTC	CSAEGSAGGPYGYTF
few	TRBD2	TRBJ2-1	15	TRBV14	TGTGCCAGCAGCCCGACTAGCGGGGGGGCCAATGAGCAGTTCTTC	CASSPTSGGANEQFF
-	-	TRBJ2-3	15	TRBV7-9	TGTGCCAGCAGCCCCATTCGCGACGGCACAGATACGCAGTATTTT	CASSPIRDGTDTQYF
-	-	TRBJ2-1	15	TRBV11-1	TGTGCCAGCAGCGGGGGCGCCATCTCCTACAATGAGCAGTTCTTC	CASSGGAISYNEQFF
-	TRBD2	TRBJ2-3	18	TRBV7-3	TGTGCCAGCAGCCAGAGGACAGGCGGGAGGGCTAGCACAGATACGCAGTATTTT	CASSQRTGGRASTDTQYF
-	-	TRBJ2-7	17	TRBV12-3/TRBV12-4	TGTGCCAGCAGTCCCCACGTTGACAGGCTCTACGGGACCGAGCAGTACTTC	CASSPHVDRLYGTEQYF
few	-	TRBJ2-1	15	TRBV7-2	TGTGCCAGCAGCTTAGATGGGCAGGGCGACGATGAGCAGTTCTTC	CASSLDGQGDDEQFF
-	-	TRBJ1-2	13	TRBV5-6	TGTGCCAGCAGCTTACTCCCCCACTATGGCTACACCTTC	CASSLLPHYGYTF
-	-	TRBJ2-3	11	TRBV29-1	TGCAACGTAAGAACCACTGATACGCAGTATTTT	CNVRTTDTQYF
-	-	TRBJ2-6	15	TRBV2	TGTGCCACCCGACTGACCTACTCTGGGGCCAACGTCCTGACTTTC	CATRLTYSGANVLTF
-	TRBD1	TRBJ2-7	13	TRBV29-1	TGCAGCGTGGGACAGGGGATTCTCTACGAGCAGTACTTC	CSVGQGILYEQYF
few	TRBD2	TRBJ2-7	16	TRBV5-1	TGCGCCAGCAGCTTGGGCCCGGGAGGGAGCTCCTACGAGCAGTACTTC	CASSLGPGGSSYEQYF
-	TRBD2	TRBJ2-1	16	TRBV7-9	TGTGCCAGCAGCTTAGTGACTAGCGGGCCCTACAATGAGCAGTTCTTC	CASSLVTSGPYNEQFF
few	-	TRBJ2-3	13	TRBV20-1	TGCAGTGCTACCCCGCCGGGCATAGATACGCAGTATTTT	CSATPPGIDTQYF
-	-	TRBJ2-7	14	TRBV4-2	TGTGCCAGCAGCCAAGATAATAGGGTTGGAGAGCAGTACTTC	CASSQDNRVGEQYF
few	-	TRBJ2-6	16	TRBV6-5	TGTGCCAGCAGCCCCACGGGACCCTCTGGGGCCAACGTCCTGACTTTC	CASSPTGPSGANVLTF
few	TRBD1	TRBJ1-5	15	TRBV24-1	TGTGCCACCAGTGACCCGACAGGGAGTAATCAGCCCCAGCATTTT	CATSDPTGSNQPQHF
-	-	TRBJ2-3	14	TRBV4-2	TGTGCCAGCAGCCGGGAAGAGGGTGGAGATACGCAGTATTTT	CASSREEGGDTQYF
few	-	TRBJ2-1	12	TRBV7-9	TGTGCCAGCAGCTTAAGTAGCTATGAGCAGTTCTTC	CASSLSSYEQFF
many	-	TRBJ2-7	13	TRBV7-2	TGTGCCAGCAGCTTGGAAATACAGTACGAGCAGTACTTC	CASSLEIQYEQYF
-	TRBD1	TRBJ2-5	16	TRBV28	TGTGCCAGCAGTTCAGCCCGGGACAGGGGGCGAGAGACCCAGTACTTC	CASSSARDRGRETQYF
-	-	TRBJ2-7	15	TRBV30	TGTGCCTGGAGTGGCCGTTGGGCCTCTTTTTCCGAGCAGTACTTC	CAWSGRWASFSEQYF
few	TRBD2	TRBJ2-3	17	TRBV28	TGTGCCAGCAGTTTCCCGGGGACTAGCTTTTACACAGATACGCAGTATTTT	CASSFPGTSFYTDTQYF
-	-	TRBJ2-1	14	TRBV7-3	TGTGCCAGCAGCTTAAGTGGTGCGATCAATGAGCAGTTCTTC	CASSLSGAINEQFF
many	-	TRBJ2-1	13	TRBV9	TGTGCCAGCAGCCTGGGGGGTTGGAATGAGCAGTTCTTC	CASSLGGWNEQFF
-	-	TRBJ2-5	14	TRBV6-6	TGTGCCAGCAGAAATATGGTGGGCCAAGAGACCCAGTACTTC	CASRNMVGQETQYF
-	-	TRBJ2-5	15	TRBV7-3	TGTGCCAGCAGCTTAACGTCAGGAGGGAACAATGAGCAGTACTTC	CASSLTSGGNNEQYF
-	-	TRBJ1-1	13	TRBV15	TGTGCCTCGCGCCGGGACAAGAACACTGAAGCTTTCTTT	CASRRDKNTEAFF
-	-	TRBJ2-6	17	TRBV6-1	TGTGCCAGCAGTCTGACGGGGGACAGCTCTGGGGCCAACGTCCTGACTTTC	CASSLTGDSSGANVLTF
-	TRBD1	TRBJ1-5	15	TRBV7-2	TGTGCCAGCAGTCTCCGTGACAGGGGGAATCAGCCCCAGCATTTT	CASSLRDRGNQPQHF
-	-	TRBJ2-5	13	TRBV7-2	TGTGCCAGCAGCGCCAGGGGGGCAGAGACCCAGTACTTC	CASSARGAETQYF
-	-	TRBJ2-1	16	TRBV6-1	TGTGCCAGCAGGAACCCGAGACCGTCGTCCTACAATGAGCAGTTCTTC	CASRNPRPSSYNEQFF
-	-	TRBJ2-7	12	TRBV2	TGTGCCGGTCCGCCACCTTACAATGAGCAGTACTTC	CAGPPPYNEQYF
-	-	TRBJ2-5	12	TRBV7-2	TGTGCCAGCAGCCGCAACCTAGAGACCCAGTACTTC	CASSRNLETQYF
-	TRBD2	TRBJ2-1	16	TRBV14	TGTGCCAGCAGCCAAGACCCGGCTAGCGGGCACAATGAGCAGTTCTTC	CASSQDPASGHNEQFF
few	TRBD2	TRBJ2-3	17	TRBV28	TGTGCCAGCAGTTTAGGTGCTAGCGGGAGTGGCACAGATACGCAGTATTTT	CASSLGASGSGTDTQYF
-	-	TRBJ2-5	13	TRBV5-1	TGCGCCAGCAGCCCCGGGGCGAAAGAGACCCAGTACTTC	CASSPGAKETQYF
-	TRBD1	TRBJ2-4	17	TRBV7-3	TGTGCCAGCAGCGGGGGGACAGGGGTGGGAGCCAAAAACATTCAGTACTTC	CASSGGTGVGAKNIQYF
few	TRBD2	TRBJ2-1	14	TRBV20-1	TGCAGTGCTAGAGATAGCGGGGGCGTCCAGGAGCAGTTCTTC	CSARDSGGVQEQFF
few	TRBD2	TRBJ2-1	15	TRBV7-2	TGTGCCAGCAGCTTAGTCGGGACTAGCGTCAATGAGCAGTTCTTC	CASSLVGTSVNEQFF
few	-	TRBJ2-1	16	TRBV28	TGTGCCAGCAGTCCGACGGAAGGGAGCTCCTACAATGAGCAGTTCTTC	CASSPTEGSSYNEQFF
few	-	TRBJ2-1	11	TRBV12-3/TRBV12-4	TGTGCCAGCAGCATAGCCGGGGAGCAGTTCTTC	CASSIAGEQFF
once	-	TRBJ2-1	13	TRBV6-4	TGTACCAGCAGCGATAATTCTAACAATGAGCAGTTCTTC	CTSSDNSNNEQFF
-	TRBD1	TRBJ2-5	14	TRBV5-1	TGCGCCAGCAGATCGGGACAGCGCATAGAGACCCAGTACTTC	CASRSGQRIETQYF
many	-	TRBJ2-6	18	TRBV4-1	TGCGCCAGCAGCCAAGCCGAGGGGGGGACCTCTGGGGCCAACGTCCTGACTTTC	CASSQAEGGTSGANVLTF